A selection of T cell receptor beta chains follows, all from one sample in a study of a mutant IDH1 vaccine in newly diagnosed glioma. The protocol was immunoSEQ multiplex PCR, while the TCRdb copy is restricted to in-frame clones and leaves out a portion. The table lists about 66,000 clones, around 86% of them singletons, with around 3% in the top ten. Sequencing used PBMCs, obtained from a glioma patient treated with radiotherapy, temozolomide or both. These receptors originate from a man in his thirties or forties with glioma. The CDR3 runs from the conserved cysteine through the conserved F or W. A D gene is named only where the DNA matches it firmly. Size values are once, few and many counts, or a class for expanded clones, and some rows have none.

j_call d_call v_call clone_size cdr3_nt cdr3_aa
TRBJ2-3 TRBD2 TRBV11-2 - TGTGCCAGCAGCTTAGATACGAGACTAGCGGGCACAGATACGCAGTATTTT CASSLDTRLAGTDTQYF
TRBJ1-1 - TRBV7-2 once TGTGCCAGCAGGTACGAGGGGTACACTGAAGCTTTCTTT CASRYEGYTEAFF
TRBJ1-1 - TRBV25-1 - TGTGCCAGCATGTTCGGCGGAGGACTGAACACTGAAGCTTTCTTT CASMFGGGLNTEAFF
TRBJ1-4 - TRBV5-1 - TGCGCCAGCAAAGTATCTGGGTCGAGACATGCAACTAATGAAAAACTGTTTTTT CASKVSGSRHATNEKLFF
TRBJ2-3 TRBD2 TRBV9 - TGTGCCAGCAGCGGTAGGGAGACTAGCAATACGCAGTATTTT CASSGRETSNTQYF
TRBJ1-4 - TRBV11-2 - TGTGCCAGCAGCTTAGTCTTTCAATTTATGGGGCAGGATAATGAAAAACTGTTTTTT CASSLVFQFMGQDNEKLFF
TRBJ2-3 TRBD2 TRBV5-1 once TGCGCCAGCAGCTCGCCAACTAGCGGGGTCGCGGATACGCAGTATTTT CASSSPTSGVADTQYF
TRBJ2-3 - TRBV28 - TGTGCCAGCAACGTGGGGGGGCCAGTAGATACGCAGTATTTT CASNVGGPVDTQYF
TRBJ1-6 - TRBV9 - TGTGCCAGCAGCGTAGGAATGGATAATTCACCCCTCCACTTT CASSVGMDNSPLHF
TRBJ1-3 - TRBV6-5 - TGTGCCACAGTGGACAGAGCGGGAAACACCATATATTTT CATVDRAGNTIYF
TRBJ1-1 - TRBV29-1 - TGCAGCGTTGAACGACAGAACACTGAAGCTTTCTTT CSVERQNTEAFF
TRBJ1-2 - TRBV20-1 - TGCAGTGCTGGTTATGGCTACACCTTC CSAGYGYTF
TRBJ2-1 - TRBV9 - TGTGCCAGCAGCCCGAGTTCTACGGGACAATATGAGCAGTTCTTC CASSPSSTGQYEQFF
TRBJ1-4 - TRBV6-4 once TGTGCCACCGTGGAAGCGGGTAATGAAAAACTGTTTTTT CATVEAGNEKLFF
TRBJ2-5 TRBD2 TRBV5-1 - TGCGCCAGCAGCTTGGGTATTAGCGGGGGGGCCATCCAAGAGACCCAGTACTTC CASSLGISGGAIQETQYF
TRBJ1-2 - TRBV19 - TGTGCCAGTAGCCCAGGGACGGTCCATTTCTATGGCTACACCTTC CASSPGTVHFYGYTF
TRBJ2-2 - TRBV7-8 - TGTGCCAGCGGGGGGCACAGCACCGGGGAGCTGTTTTTT CASGGHSTGELFF
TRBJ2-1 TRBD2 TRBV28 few TGTGCCAGCAGATTAATGATTAGCGGGGGGTACCCCAATGAGCAGTTCTTC CASRLMISGGYPNEQFF
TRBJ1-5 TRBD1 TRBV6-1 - TGTGCCAGCAGTGTTTCGGGACAGCCGCATTTT CASSVSGQPHF
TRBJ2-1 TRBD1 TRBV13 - TGTGCCAGCAGCTTACGGGCAGGGGGTGGCAATGAGCAGTTCTTC CASSLRAGGGNEQFF
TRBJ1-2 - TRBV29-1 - TGCAGCGTTGAAGAACGAGCTAACTATGGCTACACCTTC CSVEERANYGYTF
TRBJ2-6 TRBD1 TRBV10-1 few TGCGCAGATAAGGGACAGGGGAACTCTGGGGCCAACGTCCTGACTTTC CADKGQGNSGANVLTF
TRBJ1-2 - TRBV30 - TGTGCCTGGAGTGTACCCCGGGACTTATATGGCTACACCTTC CAWSVPRDLYGYTF
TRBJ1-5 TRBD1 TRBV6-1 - TGTGCCAGCAGTGATTCCGGGACAGGGACTCAGCCCCAGCATTTT CASSDSGTGTQPQHF
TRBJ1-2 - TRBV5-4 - TGTGCCAGCAGCTCTTGGGCCTCCGGGACAAGATATGGCTACACCTTC CASSSWASGTRYGYTF
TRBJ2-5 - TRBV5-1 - TGCGCCAGCAGCTTGCTCTTCCCTCCCCCGAGGGAGACCCAGTACTTC CASSLLFPPPRETQYF
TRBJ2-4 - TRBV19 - TGTGCCAGTAGCCGTCACATAGGGGGCATTCAGTACTTC CASSRHIGGIQYF
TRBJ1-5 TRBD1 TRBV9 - TGTGCCAGCAGCCCCCCCCGGGACAGAGCCTACAATCAGCCCCAGCATTTT CASSPPRDRAYNQPQHF
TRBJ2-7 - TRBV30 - TGTGCCTGGAAAAAACATGGGGGAATGTACGAGCAGTACTTC CAWKKHGGMYEQYF
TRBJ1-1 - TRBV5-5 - TGTGCCAGCAGCGACACACAGGCAACTTCGGGCCCATTCACTGAAGCTTTCTTT CASSDTQATSGPFTEAFF
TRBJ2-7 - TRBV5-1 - TGCGCCAGCAGCTTGGCCGGCGGGGAGCCCTACGAGCAGTACTTC CASSLAGGEPYEQYF
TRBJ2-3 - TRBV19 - TGTGCCAGTCAGCATGGGCGGCCAGGCACAGATACGCAGTATTTT CASQHGRPGTDTQYF
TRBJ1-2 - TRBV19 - TGTGCCAGTAGCTCCCGAGCAGGGTTTATTAGCTATGGCTACACCTTC CASSSRAGFISYGYTF
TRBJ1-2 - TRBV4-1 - TGCGCCAGCAGCCCAAGAGCCGTACAGGAACCTAACTATGGCTACACCTTC CASSPRAVQEPNYGYTF
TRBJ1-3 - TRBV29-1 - TGCAGCGTTGGGGATCGGGGAAACACCATATATTTT CSVGDRGNTIYF
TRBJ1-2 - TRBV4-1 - TGCGCCAGCAGCCAAGATGCCCCCTACTATGGCTACACCTTC CASSQDAPYYGYTF
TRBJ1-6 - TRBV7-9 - TGTGCCAGCAGCCGGGACACCTACCAGGGAGCTGGGTCACCCCTCCACTTT CASSRDTYQGAGSPLHF
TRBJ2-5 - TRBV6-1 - TGTGCCGGACAGTACCAAGAGACCCAGTACTTC CAGQYQETQYF
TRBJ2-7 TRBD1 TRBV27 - TGTGCCAGCAGAGGGACAGGGGGTTTGTACGAGCAGTACTTC CASRGTGGLYEQYF
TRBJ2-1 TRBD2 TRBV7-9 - TGTGCCAGCAGCTCGGGGCTAGCGGGGCCCAATGAGCAGTTCTTC CASSSGLAGPNEQFF
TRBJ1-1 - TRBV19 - TGTGCCAGTAGTATGAGCGTGGGTGTGGACAGAAATGAAGCTTTCTTT CASSMSVGVDRNEAFF
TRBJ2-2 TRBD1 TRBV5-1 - TGCGCCAGCAGCTTGACAGGGGTCACCGGGGAGCTGTTTTTT CASSLTGVTGELFF
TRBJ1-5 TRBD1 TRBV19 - TGTGCCAGTAGCCATTTCCGGACAGGTCCCAATCAGCCCCAGCATTTT CASSHFRTGPNQPQHF
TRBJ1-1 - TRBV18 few TGTGCCAGCTCACCGGGCAGGTCCCCCAAGAACACTGAAGCTTTCTTT CASSPGRSPKNTEAFF
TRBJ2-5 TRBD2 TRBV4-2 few TGTGCCAGCAGCCAAGCCACTAGCGGGCCTCAAGAGACCCAGTACTTC CASSQATSGPQETQYF
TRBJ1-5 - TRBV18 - TGTGCCAGCTCACCAAAGGGGGTAGGGGGCAATCAGCCCCAGCATTTT CASSPKGVGGNQPQHF
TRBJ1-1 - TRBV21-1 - TGTGCCAGCAGCAAAACGCACAGGGTTAGCGCTGAAGCTTTCTTT CASSKTHRVSAEAFF
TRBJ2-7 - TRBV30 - TGTGCCTGGAGCAGGCCGTTCTCCTACGAGCAGTACTTC CAWSRPFSYEQYF
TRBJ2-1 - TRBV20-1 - TGCAGTGCTAGCGTAGAGCAGTTCTTC CSASVEQFF